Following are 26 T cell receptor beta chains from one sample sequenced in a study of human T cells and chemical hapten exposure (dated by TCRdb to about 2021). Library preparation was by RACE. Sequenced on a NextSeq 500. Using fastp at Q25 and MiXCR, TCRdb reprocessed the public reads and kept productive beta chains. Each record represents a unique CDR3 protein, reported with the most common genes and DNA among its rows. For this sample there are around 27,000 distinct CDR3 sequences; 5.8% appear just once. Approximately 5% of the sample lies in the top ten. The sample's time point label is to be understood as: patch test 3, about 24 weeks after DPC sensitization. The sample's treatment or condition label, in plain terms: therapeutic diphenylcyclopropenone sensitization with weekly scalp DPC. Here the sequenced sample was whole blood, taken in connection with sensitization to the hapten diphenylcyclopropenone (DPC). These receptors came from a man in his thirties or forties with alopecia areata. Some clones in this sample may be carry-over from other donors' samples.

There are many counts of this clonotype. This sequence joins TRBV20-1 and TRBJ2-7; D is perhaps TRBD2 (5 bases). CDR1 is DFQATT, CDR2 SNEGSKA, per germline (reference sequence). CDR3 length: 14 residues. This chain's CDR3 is CILGRERSTDEQYF. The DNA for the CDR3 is TGCATTCTTGGTCGTGAGCGGTCGACCGACGAGCAGTACTTC.

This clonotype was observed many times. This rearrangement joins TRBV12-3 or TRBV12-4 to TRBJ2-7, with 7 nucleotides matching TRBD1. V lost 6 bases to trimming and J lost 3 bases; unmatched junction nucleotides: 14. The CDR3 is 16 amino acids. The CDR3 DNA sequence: TGTGCCAGCAGCCCCTCCCCCTGGGACAGCCACTACGAGCAGTACTTC. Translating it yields CASSPSPWDSHYEQYF.

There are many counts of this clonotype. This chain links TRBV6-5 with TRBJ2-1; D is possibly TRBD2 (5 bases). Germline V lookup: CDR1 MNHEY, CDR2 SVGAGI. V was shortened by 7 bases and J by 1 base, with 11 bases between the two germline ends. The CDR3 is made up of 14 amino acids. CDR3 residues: CASKLGGSYNEQFF. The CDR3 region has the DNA TGTGCCAGCAAGCTAGGAGGATCCTACAATGAGCAGTTCTTC.

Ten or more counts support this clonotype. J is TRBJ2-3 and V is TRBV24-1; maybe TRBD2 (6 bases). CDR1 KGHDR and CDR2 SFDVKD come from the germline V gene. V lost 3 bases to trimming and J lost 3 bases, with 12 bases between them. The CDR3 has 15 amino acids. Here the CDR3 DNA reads TGTGCCACCAGTGATCCCGAGGGACTTACAGATACGCAGTATTTT. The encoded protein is CATSDPEGLTDTQYF.

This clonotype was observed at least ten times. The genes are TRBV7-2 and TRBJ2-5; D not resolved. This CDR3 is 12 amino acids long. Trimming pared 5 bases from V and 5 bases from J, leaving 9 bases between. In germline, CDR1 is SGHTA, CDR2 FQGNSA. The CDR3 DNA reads TGTGCCAGCAGCGGGATATGGGAGACCCAGTACTTC. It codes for CASSGIWETQYF.

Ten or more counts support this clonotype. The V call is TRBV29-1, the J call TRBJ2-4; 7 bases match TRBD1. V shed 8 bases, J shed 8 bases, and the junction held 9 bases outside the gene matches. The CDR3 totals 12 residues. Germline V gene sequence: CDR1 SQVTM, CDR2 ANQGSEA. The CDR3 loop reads CSFDSGGHIQYF. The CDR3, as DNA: TGCAGCTTCGACTCAGGGGGTCACATTCAGTACTTC. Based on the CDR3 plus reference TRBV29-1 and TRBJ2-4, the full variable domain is SAVISQKPSRDICQRGTSLTIQCQVDSQVTMMFWYRQQPGQSLTLIATANQGSEATYESGFVIDKFPISRPNLTFSTLTVSNMSPEDSSIYLCSFDSGGHIQYFGAGTRLSVL.

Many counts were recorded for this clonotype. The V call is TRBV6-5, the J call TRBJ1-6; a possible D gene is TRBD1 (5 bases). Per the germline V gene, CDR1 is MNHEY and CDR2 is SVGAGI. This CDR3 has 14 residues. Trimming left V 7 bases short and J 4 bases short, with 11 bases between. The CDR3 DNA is TGTGCCAGCACTCCGGGGCGGTATAATTCACCCCTCCACTTT. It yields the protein CASTPGRYNSPLHF.

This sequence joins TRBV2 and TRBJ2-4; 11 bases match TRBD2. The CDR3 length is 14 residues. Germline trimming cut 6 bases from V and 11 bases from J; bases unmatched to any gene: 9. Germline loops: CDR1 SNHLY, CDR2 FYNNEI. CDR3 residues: CASSDDGTSGFQYF. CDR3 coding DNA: TGTGCCAGCAGCGATGATGGGACTAGCGGTTTTCAGTACTTC.

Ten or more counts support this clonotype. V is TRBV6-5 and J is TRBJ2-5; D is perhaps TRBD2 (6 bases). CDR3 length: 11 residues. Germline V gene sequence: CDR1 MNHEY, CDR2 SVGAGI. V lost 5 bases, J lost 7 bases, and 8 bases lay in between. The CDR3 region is CASSVGGTQYF. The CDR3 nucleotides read TGTGCCAGCAGTGTGGGGGGGACCCAGTACTTC.

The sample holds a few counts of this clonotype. The CDR3: CASSQESSYGYTF. The CDR3 nucleotides read TGCGCCAGCAGCCAAGAAAGCTCCTATGGCTACACCTTC. The chain is built from TRBV4-3 and TRBJ1-2; no definite D call. CDR1 and CDR2 from the germline V gene are LGHNA and YSLEER. The V gene lost 0 bases and the J gene lost 4 bases, with 6 bases spanning the gap. This CDR3 has 13 residues.

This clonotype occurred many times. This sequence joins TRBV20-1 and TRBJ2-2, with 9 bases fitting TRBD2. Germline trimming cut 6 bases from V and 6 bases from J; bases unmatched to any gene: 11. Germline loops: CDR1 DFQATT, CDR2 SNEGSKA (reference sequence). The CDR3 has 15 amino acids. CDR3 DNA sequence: TGCAGTGCCCCTAAACCGGGACTAGCTCCCGGGGAGCTGTTTTTT. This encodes CSAPKPGLAPGELFF.

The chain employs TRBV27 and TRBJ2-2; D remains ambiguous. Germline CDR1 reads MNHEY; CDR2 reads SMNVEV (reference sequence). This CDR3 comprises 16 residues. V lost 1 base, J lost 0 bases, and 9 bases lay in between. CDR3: CASSLFGEANTGELFF. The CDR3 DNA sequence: TGTGCCAGCAGTTTATTTGGGGAAGCGAACACCGGGGAGCTGTTTTTT.

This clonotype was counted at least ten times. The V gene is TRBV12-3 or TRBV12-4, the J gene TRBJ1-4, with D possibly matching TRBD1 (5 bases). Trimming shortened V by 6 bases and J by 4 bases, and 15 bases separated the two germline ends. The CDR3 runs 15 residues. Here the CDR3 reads CASSPGGIYNEKLFF. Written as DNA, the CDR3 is TGTGCCAGCAGCCCCGGGGGGATCTATAATGAAAAACTGTTTTTT.

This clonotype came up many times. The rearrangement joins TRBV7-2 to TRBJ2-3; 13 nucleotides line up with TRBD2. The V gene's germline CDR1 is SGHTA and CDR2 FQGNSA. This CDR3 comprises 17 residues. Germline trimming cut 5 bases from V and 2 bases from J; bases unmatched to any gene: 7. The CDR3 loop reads CASSHRTSGGITDTQYF. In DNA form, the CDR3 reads TGTGCCAGCAGCCACAGGACTAGCGGGGGCATCACAGATACGCAGTATTTT.

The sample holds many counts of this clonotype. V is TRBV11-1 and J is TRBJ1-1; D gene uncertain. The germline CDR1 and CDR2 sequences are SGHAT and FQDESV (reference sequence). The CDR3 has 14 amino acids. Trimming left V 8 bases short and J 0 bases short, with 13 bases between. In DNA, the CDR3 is TGTGCCAGCCAACCTATCTTCATGAACACTGAAGCTTTCTTT. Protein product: CASQPIFMNTEAFF.

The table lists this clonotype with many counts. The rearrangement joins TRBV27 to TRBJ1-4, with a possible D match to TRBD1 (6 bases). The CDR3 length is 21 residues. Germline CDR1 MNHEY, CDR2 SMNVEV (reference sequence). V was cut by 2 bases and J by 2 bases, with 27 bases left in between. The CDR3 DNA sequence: TGTGCCAGCAGTTTAAACACAGGGTGGACTAATGAAAAGTGGACTAATGAAAAACTGTTTTTT. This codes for CASSLNTGWTNEKWTNEKLFF.

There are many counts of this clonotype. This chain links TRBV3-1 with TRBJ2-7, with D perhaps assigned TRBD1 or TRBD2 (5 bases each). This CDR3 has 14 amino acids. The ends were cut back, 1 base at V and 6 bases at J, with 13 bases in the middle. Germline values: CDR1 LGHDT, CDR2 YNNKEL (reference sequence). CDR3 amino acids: CASSQGPGTSEQYF. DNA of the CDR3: TGTGCCAGCAGCCAAGGGCCAGGGACCAGCGAGCAGTACTTC.

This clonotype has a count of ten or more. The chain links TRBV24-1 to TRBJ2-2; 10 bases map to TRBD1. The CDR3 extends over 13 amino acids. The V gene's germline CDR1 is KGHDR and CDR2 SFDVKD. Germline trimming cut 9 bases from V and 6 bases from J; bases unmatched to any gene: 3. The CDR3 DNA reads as TGTGCCACCGGGACAGGGGTTTCCGGGGAGCTGTTTTTT. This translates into CATGTGVSGELFF.

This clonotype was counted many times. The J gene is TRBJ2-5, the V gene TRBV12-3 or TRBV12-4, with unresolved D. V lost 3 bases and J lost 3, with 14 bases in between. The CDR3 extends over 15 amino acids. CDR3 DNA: TGTGCCAGCAGTTTCAGTTATAGGACGAAAGAGACCCAGTACTTC. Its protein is CASSFSYRTKETQYF.

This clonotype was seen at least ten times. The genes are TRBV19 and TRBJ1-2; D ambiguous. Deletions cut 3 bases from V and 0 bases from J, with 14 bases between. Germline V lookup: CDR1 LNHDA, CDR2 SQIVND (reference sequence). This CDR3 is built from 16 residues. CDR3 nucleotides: TGTGCCAGTAGTATGACCGGACTGGAAGCTAACTATGGCTACACCTTC. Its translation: CASSMTGLEANYGYTF.

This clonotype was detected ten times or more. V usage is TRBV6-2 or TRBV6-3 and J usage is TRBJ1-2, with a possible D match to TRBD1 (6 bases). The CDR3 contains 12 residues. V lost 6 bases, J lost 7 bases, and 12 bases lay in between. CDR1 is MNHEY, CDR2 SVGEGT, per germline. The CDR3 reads CASRIQGGGYTF. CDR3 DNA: TGTGCCAGCAGGATACAGGGCGGTGGCTACACCTTC.

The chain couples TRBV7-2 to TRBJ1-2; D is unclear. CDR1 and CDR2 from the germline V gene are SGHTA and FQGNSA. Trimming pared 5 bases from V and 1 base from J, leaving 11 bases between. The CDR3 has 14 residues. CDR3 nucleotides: TGTGCCAGCAGCCCTGTTAGTTTTAACTATGGCTACACCTTC. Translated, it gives CASSPVSFNYGYTF. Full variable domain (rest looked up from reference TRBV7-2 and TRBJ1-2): GAGVSQSPSNKVTEKGKDVELRCDPISGHTALYWYRQSLGQGLEFLIYFQGNSAPDKSGLPSDRFSAERTGGSVSTLTIQRTQQEDSAVYLCASSPVSFNYGYTFGSGTRLTVV.

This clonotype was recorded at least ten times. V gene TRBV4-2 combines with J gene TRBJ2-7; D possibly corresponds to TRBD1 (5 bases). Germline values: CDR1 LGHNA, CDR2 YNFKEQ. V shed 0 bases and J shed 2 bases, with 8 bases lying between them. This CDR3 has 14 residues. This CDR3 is CASSQEQGTYEQYF. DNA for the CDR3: TGTGCCAGCAGCCAAGAGCAGGGTACCTACGAGCAGTACTTC.

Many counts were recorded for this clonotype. CDR3 bases: TGTGCCAGCAGTTTACTGATAAGCTCACCCCTCCACTTT. Translation: CASSLLISSPLHF. The J gene is TRBJ1-6, the V gene TRBV27; D call uncertain. The germline gives CDR1 MNHEY, CDR2 SMNVEV (reference sequence). This CDR3 is built from 13 residues. The V gene lost 2 bases and the J gene lost 10 bases, with 9 bases spanning the gap.

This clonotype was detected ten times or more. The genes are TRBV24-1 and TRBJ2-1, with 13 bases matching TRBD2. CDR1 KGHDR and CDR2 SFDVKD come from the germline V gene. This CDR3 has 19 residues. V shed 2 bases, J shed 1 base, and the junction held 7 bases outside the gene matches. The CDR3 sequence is CATSDSGTSGDISYNEQFF. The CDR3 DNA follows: TGTGCCACCAGTGATTCCGGGACTAGCGGGGATATATCCTACAATGAGCAGTTCTTC.

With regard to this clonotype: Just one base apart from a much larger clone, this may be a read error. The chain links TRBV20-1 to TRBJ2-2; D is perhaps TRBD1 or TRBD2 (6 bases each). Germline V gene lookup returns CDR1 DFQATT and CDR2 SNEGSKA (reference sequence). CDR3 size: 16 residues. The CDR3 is CSAPSGADGNTRELFF. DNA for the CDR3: TGCAGTGCTCCCTCGGGGGCGGATGGGAACACCAGGGAGCTGTTTTTT.